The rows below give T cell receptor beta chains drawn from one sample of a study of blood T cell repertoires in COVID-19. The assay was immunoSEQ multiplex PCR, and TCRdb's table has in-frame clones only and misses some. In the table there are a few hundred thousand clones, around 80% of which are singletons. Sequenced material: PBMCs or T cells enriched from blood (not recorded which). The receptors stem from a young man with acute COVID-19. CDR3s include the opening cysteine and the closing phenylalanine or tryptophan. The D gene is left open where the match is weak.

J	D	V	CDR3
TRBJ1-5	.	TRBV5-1	CASSRGGKNQPQHF
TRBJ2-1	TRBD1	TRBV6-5	CASSRDRTNEQFF
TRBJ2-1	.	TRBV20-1	CSASRRRRFNEQFF
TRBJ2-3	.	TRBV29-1	CSARMTEPTDTQYF
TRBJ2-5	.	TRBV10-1	CASSEGRDQETQYF
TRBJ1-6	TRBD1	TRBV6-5	CASSRQGRETPLHF
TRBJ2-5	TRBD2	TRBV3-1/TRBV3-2	CASSRGLALQYF
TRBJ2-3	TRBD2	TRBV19	CASRTGTSGRPDTQYF
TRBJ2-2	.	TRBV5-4	CASSLEGRGSPNTGELFF
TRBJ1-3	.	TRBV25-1	CASSELSSGNTIYF
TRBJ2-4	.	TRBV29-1	CSSRGAKNIQYF
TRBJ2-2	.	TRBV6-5	CASTPNTGELFF
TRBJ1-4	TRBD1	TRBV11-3	CASSVQGQGHEKLFF
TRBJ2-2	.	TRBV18	CASSPTGNTGELFF
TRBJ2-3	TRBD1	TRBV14	CASSQEPGQPPTDTQYF
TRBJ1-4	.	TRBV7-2	CASSLATRNEKLFF
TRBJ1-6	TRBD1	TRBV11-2	CASSLRAATGGNSPLHF
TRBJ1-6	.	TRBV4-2	CASSQDWDWARSPLHF
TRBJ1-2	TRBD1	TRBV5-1	CASSRGGGGNYGYTF
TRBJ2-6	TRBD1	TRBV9	CASSATGFGANVLTF
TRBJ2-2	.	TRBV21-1	CASSNKTLDYPKPGELFF
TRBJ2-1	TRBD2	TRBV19	CASSIPGLDYNEQFF
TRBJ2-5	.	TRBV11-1	CASSLLQGSRETQYF
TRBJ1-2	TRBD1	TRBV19	CASSMFTGDGYTF
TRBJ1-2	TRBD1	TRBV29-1	CSVRQGDYGYTF
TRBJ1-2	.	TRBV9	CASGAGGYTF
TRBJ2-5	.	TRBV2	CASDRDNQETQYF
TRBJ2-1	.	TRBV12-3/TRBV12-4	CASSLGGEQFF
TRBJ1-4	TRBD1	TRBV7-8	CASSPRTGEVNEKLFF
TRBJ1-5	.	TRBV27	CASSRSAANSNQPQHF
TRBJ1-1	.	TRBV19	CASGRQLTEAFF
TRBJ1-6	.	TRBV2	CASSELAGVGSPLHF
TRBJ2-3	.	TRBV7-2	CASSLAVGSTDTQYF
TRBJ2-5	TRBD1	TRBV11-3	CASSLALQGDQETQYF
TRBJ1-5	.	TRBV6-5	CASSSGGSSANQPQHF
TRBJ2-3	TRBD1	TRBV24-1	CATSDYGDRGPDTQYF
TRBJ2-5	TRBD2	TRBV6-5	CASRRIAGGPETQYF
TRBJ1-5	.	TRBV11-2	CASSTREFNQPQHF
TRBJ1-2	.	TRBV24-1	CATSEENGYTF
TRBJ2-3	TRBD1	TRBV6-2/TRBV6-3	CASSPTGLGVADTQYF
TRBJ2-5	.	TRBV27	CASSSRGVKETQYF
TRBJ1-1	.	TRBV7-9	CASSFGGVGAFF
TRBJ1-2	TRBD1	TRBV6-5	CASSLTGGYGYTF
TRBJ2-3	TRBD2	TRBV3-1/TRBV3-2	CASSQRLAGNTDTQYF
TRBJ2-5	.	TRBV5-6	CASSLDFETQYF
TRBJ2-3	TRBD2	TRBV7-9	CASSSTGTSGTDTQYF
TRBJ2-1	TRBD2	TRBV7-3	CASRVTSGSNEQFF
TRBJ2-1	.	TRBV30	CAWSRGNEQFF
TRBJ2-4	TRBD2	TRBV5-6	CASRTSGGGLNIQYF
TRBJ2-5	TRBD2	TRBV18	CASSPPGLEKATQYF
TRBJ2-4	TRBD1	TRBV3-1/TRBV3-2	CASSQDQGAAKNIQYF
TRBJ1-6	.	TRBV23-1	CASSQFHRLALHF
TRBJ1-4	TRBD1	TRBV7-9	CASSPRSGTGSYDEKLFF